A selection of T cell receptor beta chains follows, all from one sample in a study of blood T cell repertoires in COVID-19. Sequencing used immunoSEQ multiplex PCR; TCRdb keeps in-frame clones, though not all of them. This sample has about 460,000 clones, with around 85% found just once. The specimen sequenced was PBMCs or T cells enriched from blood (not recorded which). The receptors come from a woman aged 55 to 70 who had recovered from COVID-19. Both conserved end residues are part of each CDR3. Fields, in order: CDR3 length, clone size, V gene, D gene, J gene, CDR3 protein, CDR3 DNA. A D gene is named only where the DNA matches it firmly. Size values are once, few and many counts, or a class for expanded clones, and some rows have none.

CDR3 length: 15; clone size: NA; V gene: TRBV5-1; D gene: NA; J gene: TRBJ2-3; CDR3 protein: CASSTSPGGIDTQYF; CDR3 DNA: TGCGCCAGCAGCACTAGCCCAGGCGGGATAGATACGCAGTATTTT
CDR3 length: 14; clone size: NA; V gene: TRBV6-5; D gene: TRBD1; J gene: TRBJ2-7; CDR3 protein: CASSTGTGTYEQYF; CDR3 DNA: TGTGCCAGCAGTACTGGGACAGGAACCTACGAGCAGTACTTC
CDR3 length: 21; clone size: NA; V gene: TRBV12-5; D gene: NA; J gene: TRBJ2-2; CDR3 protein: CASGRLWGTSVFEANTGELFF; CDR3 DNA: TGTGCTAGTGGCCGCCTCTGGGGGACATCAGTTTTCGAGGCGAACACCGGGGAGCTGTTTTTT
CDR3 length: 18; clone size: NA; V gene: TRBV3-1/TRBV3-2; D gene: TRBD2; J gene: TRBJ2-1; CDR3 protein: CASSPFGVLAGGPAEQFF; CDR3 DNA: TGTGCCAGCAGCCCGTTTGGGGTTTTAGCGGGGGGGCCGGCGGAGCAGTTCTTC
CDR3 length: 14; clone size: NA; V gene: TRBV6-2/TRBV6-3; D gene: TRBD1; J gene: TRBJ1-1; CDR3 protein: CASSWTGVNTEAFF; CDR3 DNA: TGTGCCAGCAGTTGGACAGGGGTGAACACTGAAGCTTTCTTT
CDR3 length: 16; clone size: NA; V gene: TRBV10-3; D gene: TRBD1; J gene: TRBJ1-4; CDR3 protein: CAISKAGQGANEKLFF; CDR3 DNA: TGTGCCATCAGTAAAGCGGGACAGGGGGCTAATGAAAAACTGTTTTTT
CDR3 length: 15; clone size: NA; V gene: TRBV6-5; D gene: TRBD1; J gene: TRBJ1-5; CDR3 protein: CASRRTGGGNQPQHF; CDR3 DNA: TGTGCCAGCAGAAGGACAGGGGGCGGCAATCAGCCCCAGCATTTT
CDR3 length: 14; clone size: NA; V gene: TRBV27; D gene: NA; J gene: TRBJ1-5; CDR3 protein: CASSRAGYNQPQHF; CDR3 DNA: TGTGCCAGCAGTCGTGCGGGGTACAATCAGCCCCAGCATTTT
CDR3 length: 14; clone size: NA; V gene: TRBV19; D gene: NA; J gene: TRBJ2-3; CDR3 protein: CASRNLALTDTQYF; CDR3 DNA: TGTGCCAGTAGGAATCTGGCCCTCACAGATACGCAGTATTTT
CDR3 length: 15; clone size: NA; V gene: TRBV3-1/TRBV3-2; D gene: TRBD1; J gene: TRBJ1-4; CDR3 protein: CASSQLTGAGEKLFF; CDR3 DNA: TGTGCCAGCAGCCAATTAACAGGGGCTGGAGAAAAACTGTTTTTT
CDR3 length: 13; clone size: NA; V gene: TRBV30; D gene: NA; J gene: TRBJ1-5; CDR3 protein: CAWSVLNEQPQHF; CDR3 DNA: TGTGCCTGGAGTGTACTGAATGAGCAGCCCCAGCATTTT
CDR3 length: 13; clone size: NA; V gene: TRBV2; D gene: NA; J gene: TRBJ1-5; CDR3 protein: CASSVPKAMPQHF; CDR3 DNA: TGTGCCAGCAGTGTCCCCAAAGCAATGCCCCAGCATTTT
CDR3 length: 17; clone size: NA; V gene: TRBV4-1; D gene: NA; J gene: TRBJ1-2; CDR3 protein: CASSQSHSEGLGPGYTF; CDR3 DNA: TGCGCCAGCAGCCAATCACACTCGGAGGGCCTGGGACCTGGCTACACCTTC
CDR3 length: 16; clone size: NA; V gene: TRBV7-2; D gene: NA; J gene: TRBJ1-6; CDR3 protein: CASSLDRGGINNALHF; CDR3 DNA: TGTGCCAGCAGCCTAGATCGGGGGGGGATCAACAACGCCCTCCACTTT
CDR3 length: 13; clone size: NA; V gene: TRBV30; D gene: NA; J gene: TRBJ1-2; CDR3 protein: CAWRAPGPYGYTF; CDR3 DNA: TGTGCCTGGAGGGCTCCAGGGCCCTATGGCTACACCTTC
CDR3 length: 17; clone size: many; V gene: TRBV24-1; D gene: TRBD1; J gene: TRBJ2-2; CDR3 protein: CATSDVRGLQSTGELFF; CDR3 DNA: TGTGCCACCAGTGATGTGAGGGGGCTCCAGAGCACCGGGGAGCTGTTTTTT
CDR3 length: 18; clone size: NA; V gene: TRBV7-9; D gene: NA; J gene: TRBJ1-5; CDR3 protein: CASSYAGLGLYSNQPQHF; CDR3 DNA: TGTGCCAGCAGCTACGCGGGGTTGGGACTCTATAGCAATCAGCCCCAGCATTTT
CDR3 length: 12; clone size: NA; V gene: TRBV29-1; D gene: NA; J gene: TRBJ1-4; CDR3 protein: CSVRSGDEKLFF; CDR3 DNA: TGCAGCGTTCGGTCCGGGGATGAAAAACTGTTTTTT
CDR3 length: 15; clone size: few; V gene: TRBV10-1; D gene: TRBD1; J gene: TRBJ2-2; CDR3 protein: CASSSGTGISGELFF; CDR3 DNA: TGCGCCAGCAGTTCCGGGACAGGGATTAGCGGGGAGCTGTTTTTT
CDR3 length: 14; clone size: once; V gene: TRBV24-1; D gene: TRBD1; J gene: TRBJ2-2; CDR3 protein: CATSETGGPGELFF; CDR3 DNA: TGTGCCACCAGTGAGACAGGGGGCCCCGGGGAGCTGTTTTTT
CDR3 length: 17; clone size: NA; V gene: TRBV5-4; D gene: NA; J gene: TRBJ2-3; CDR3 protein: CASSWGGTGTLTDTQYF; CDR3 DNA: TGTGCCAGCAGCTGGGGGGGCACAGGGACTCTCACAGATACGCAGTATTTT
CDR3 length: 14; clone size: NA; V gene: TRBV5-4; D gene: TRBD1; J gene: TRBJ1-2; CDR3 protein: CASSTGGLVYGYTF; CDR3 DNA: TGTGCCAGCAGTACAGGGGGACTGGTCTATGGCTACACCTTC
CDR3 length: 14; clone size: NA; V gene: TRBV7-2; D gene: NA; J gene: TRBJ1-3; CDR3 protein: CASSLRGTGNTIYF; CDR3 DNA: TGTGCCAGCAGCTTACGAGGGACTGGAAACACCATATATTTT